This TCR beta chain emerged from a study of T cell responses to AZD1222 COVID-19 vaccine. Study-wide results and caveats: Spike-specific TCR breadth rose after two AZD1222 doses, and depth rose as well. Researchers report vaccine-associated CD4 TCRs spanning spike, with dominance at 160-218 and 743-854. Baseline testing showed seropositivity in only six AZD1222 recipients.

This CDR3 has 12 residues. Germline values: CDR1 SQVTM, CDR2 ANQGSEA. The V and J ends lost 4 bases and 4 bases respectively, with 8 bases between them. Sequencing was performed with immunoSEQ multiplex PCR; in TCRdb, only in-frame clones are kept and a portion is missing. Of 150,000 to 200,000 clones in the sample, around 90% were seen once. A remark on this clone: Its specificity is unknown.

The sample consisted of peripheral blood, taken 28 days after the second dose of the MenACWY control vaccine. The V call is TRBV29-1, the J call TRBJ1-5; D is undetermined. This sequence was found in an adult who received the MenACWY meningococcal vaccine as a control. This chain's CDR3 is CSVGGGNQPQHF. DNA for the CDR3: TGCAGCGTTGGGGGAGGGAATCAGCCCCAGCATTTT.